The rows below give T cell receptor beta chains drawn from one sample of a study of OX40 agonist ivuxolimab in advanced cancers. The method was immunoSEQ multiplex PCR; TCRdb's version includes in-frame clones alone and lacks a portion of them. The sample shows tens of thousands of clones, 65% to 75% of them seen only once. The source material was CD4+ or CD8+ T cells sorted from blood, sampled in a trial of the OX40 agonist ivuxolimab. These receptors were obtained from an adult with an advanced solid tumor such as melanoma, head and neck, liver or kidney cancer. Each CDR3 is given with its conserved first and last residue. A D gene is named only where the DNA matches it firmly.

v_gene	d_gene	len	j_gene	CDR3nt	CDR3aa
TRBV6-6	-	15	TRBJ1-3	TGTGCCAGCTGTAGGCTCCAGGGCTCTGGAAACACCATATATTTT	CASCRLQGSGNTIYF
TRBV6-1	-	16	TRBJ2-5	TGTGCCAGCAGTGCCCAACCGAGGGCCGAGAGGGAGACCCAGTACTTC	CASSAQPRAERETQYF
TRBV29-1	TRBD2	16	TRBJ2-3	TGCAGCGTTGAAGGCCTAGCGGGGGGTTCCACAGATACGCAGTATTTT	CSVEGLAGGSTDTQYF
TRBV10-3	-	15	TRBJ1-3	TGTGCCATCAGTGAGTCTCCGAGCTCTGGAAACACCATATATTTT	CAISESPSSGNTIYF
TRBV2	-	13	TRBJ2-3	TGTGCCAGCAGAGCAGGGGACACAGATACGCAGTATTTT	CASRAGDTDTQYF
TRBV19	-	14	TRBJ1-4	TGTGCCAGTAGTCTTATTCCCTTTAATGAAAAACTGTTTTTT	CASSLIPFNEKLFF
TRBV5-4	TRBD1	14	TRBJ1-2	TGTGCCAGCAGCGTACAGGGGGCTAACTATGGCTACACCTTC	CASSVQGANYGYTF
TRBV7-3	-	13	TRBJ2-3	TGTGCCAGCAGCTTATTAATGCAAGATACGCAGTATTTT	CASSLLMQDTQYF
TRBV2	-	12	TRBJ1-3	TGTGCCAGCAGCGGCCTAGGAAACACCATATATTTT	CASSGLGNTIYF
TRBV4-1	-	18	TRBJ2-5	TGCGCCAGCAGCCAAGGCCGGCGTGGACTTACCCCTGGGGAGACCCAGTACTTC	CASSQGRRGLTPGETQYF